One sample yielded the 32 T cell receptor beta chains listed below, sequenced in a study of blood T cell repertoires in COVID-19 (TCRdb year 2020). The library came from the immunoSEQ multiplex PCR assay. Drawn from immuneACCESS, this table holds only the in-frame rearrangements with V and J called that TCRdb kept. Clones are partly lost; checked studies trace under half to an unresolved V gene and leave the rest unexplained. Within this sample are over 25,000 clones, with approximately 89% of them counted one time only. The ten largest clones add up to 7.3% of the sample. The sample taken for sequencing was peripheral blood. The origin of the receptors is a human donor in a cohort sampled during active COVID-19.

This chain uses TRBV29-1 with TRBJ2-5, with TRBD1 matching 7 bases. The CDR3 length is 15 residues. V shed 2 bases and J 4 bases; nucleotides not matched to a gene: 10. Germline loops: CDR1 SQVTM, CDR2 ANQGSEA. The CDR3 DNA is TGCAGCGTTGAAAGTAGGGGGCAGTTAGGAGAGACCCAGTACTTC. Translating it yields CSVESRGQLGETQYF.

The chain carries TRBV6-5 and TRBJ2-1; D gene ambiguous. V was trimmed by 0 bases and J by 10 bases, leaving 4 bases between them. The CDR3 runs to 11 residues. Germline CDR1 MNHEY, CDR2 SVGAGI. The CDR3: CASSYSSEQFF. The CDR3 DNA reads TGTGCCAGCAGTTACTCTTCGGAGCAGTTCTTC.

The chain carries TRBV28 and TRBJ2-7; D unresolved. Per the germline V gene, CDR1 is MDHEN and CDR2 is SYDVKM. The V and J ends lost 8 bases and 5 bases respectively, with 7 bases between them. The CDR3 sequence is 10 residues long. The CDR3 loop is CASGPDEQYF. For the CDR3, the DNA is TGTGCCAGCGGTCCGGACGAGCAGTACTTC.

This clone showed up just once. The gene calls are TRBV6-5 and TRBJ2-1, with 8 positions matching TRBD2. CDR3 length equals 16 residues. Germline values: CDR1 MNHEY, CDR2 SVGAGI. V shed 0 bases and J 2 bases; nucleotides not matched to a gene: 3. Written as DNA, the CDR3 is TGTGCCAGCAGTTACTCTAGCGGGGAGACCTACAATGAGCAGTTCTTC. It yields the protein CASSYSSGETYNEQFF.

This clone showed up just once. The chain joins TRBV30 to TRBJ1-6; D gene ambiguous. V was trimmed by 5 bases and J by 9 bases, leaving 8 bases between them. Germline V CDR1 and CDR2: GTSNPN, SVGIG (reference sequence). The CDR3 has 11 amino acids. CDR3 sequence reads: CAWGLPSPLHF. The CDR3, as DNA: TGTGCCTGGGGCCTCCCTTCACCCCTCCACTTT. The variable domain in full, completed from reference TRBV30 and TRBJ1-6, reads SQTIHQWPATLVQPVGSPLSLECTVEGTSNPNLYWYRQAAGRGLQLLFYSVGIGQISSEVPQNLSASRPQDRQFILSSKKLLLSDSGFYLCAWGLPSPLHFGNGTRLTVT.

The chain links TRBV6-1 to TRBJ2-3, with 7 bases fitting TRBD1. The CDR3 spans 15 residues. Germline-derived CDR1 and CDR2 are MNHNS and SASEGT. The trim removed 2 bases at V and 1 base at J, leaving 3 bases unmatched. The CDR3 DNA reads TGTGCCAGCAGTGAAATGGGGACAGGCACAGATACGCAGTATTTT. Amino acids: CASSEMGTGTDTQYF.

This rearrangement joins TRBV7-9 to TRBJ1-1; D is undetermined. The germline V and J ends were trimmed by 6 bases and 6 bases, with 17 bases remaining between them. CDR1 is SEHNR and CDR2 is FQNEAQ in the germline V gene (reference sequence). The CDR3 is 14 amino acids. CDR3 loop: CASSSGREQSEAFF. CDR3 sequence (DNA): TGTGCCAGCAGTTCCGGGAGAGAACAGTCTGAAGCTTTCTTT.

This chain uses TRBV3-1 (or the pseudogene TRBV3-2) with TRBJ2-2; 11 bases align to TRBD1. Trimming at V came to 4 bases and at J to 6 bases, leaving 4 bases not matched to a gene. The CDR3 sequence is 15 residues long. CDR1 is LGHDT and CDR2 is YNNKEL in the germline V gene (reference sequence). The chain's CDR3 is CASSRTGGGSGELFF. The CDR3 coding sequence is TGTGCCAGCAGCCGGACAGGGGGCGGGTCCGGGGAGCTGTTTTTT.

The genes are TRBV3-1 (or the pseudogene TRBV3-2) and TRBJ1-2; 9 bases match TRBD1. The J segment lost 8 bases and the V segment lost 4 bases, leaving 8 bases of the junction unmatched. CDR3 size: 14 residues. CDR1 and CDR2 from the germline V gene are LGHDT and YNNKEL (reference sequence). CDR3 in amino acids: CASSRDRARSGYTF. DNA of the CDR3: TGTGCCAGCAGCCGGGACAGGGCAAGAAGCGGCTACACCTTC.

The V and J genes are TRBV18 and TRBJ1-5; a possible D gene is TRBD1 (5 bases). The V and J ends lost 3 bases and 0 bases respectively, with 6 bases between them. The CDR3 spans 14 residues. Germline lookup yields CDR1 KGHSH and CDR2 LQKENI. The CDR3 loop reads CASSPDSSNQPQHF. Here the CDR3 DNA reads TGTGCCAGCTCACCCGACAGTAGCAATCAGCCCCAGCATTTT.

The chain is built from TRBV5-1 and TRBJ2-5, with 10 bases aligning to TRBD2. From germline, CDR1 is SGHRS and CDR2 YFSETQ. Trimming removed 3 bases from V and 0 bases from J; junction bases left unmatched: 2. This CDR3 region has 15 residues. Written as DNA, the CDR3 is TGCGCCAGCAGCTCTAGCGGGGGAAACCAAGAGACCCAGTACTTC. Translating it yields CASSSSGGNQETQYF.

This chain connects TRBV27 to TRBJ2-1, with 11 bases aligning to TRBD2. Looked up from germline, CDR1 is MNHEY and CDR2 is SMNVEV (reference sequence). This CDR3 has 15 amino acids. V shed 5 bases and J 3 bases; nucleotides not matched to a gene: 3. The CDR3 DNA follows: TGTGCCAGCAGTAAGACTAGCGGGGTCTACAATGAGCAGTTCTTC. It is translated as CASSKTSGVYNEQFF.

This sequence joins TRBV12-5 and TRBJ2-7, with TRBD1 as a possible D gene (5 bases). V was cut by 0 bases and J by 6 bases, with 9 bases left in between. Looked up from germline, CDR1 is LGHNT and CDR2 is FRNRAP. This CDR3 comprises 13 residues. The CDR3 DNA reads as TGTGCTAGTGGTTTGGTAAGGGGCACCGAGCAGTACTTC. Translation gives CASGLVRGTEQYF.

V usage is TRBV29-1 and J usage is TRBJ1-4, with 7 bases fitting TRBD1. The CDR3 spans 15 residues. Germline CDR1 reads SQVTM; CDR2 reads ANQGSEA. The junction had 15 bases not matched to a gene; V was cut back by 6 bases and J by 8 bases. The chain's CDR3 is CSVSTSTGREEKLFF. The CDR3 DNA reads TGCAGCGTCTCGACTTCGACAGGGAGAGAGGAAAAACTGTTTTTT. Together with reference TRBV29-1 and TRBJ1-4, the CDR3 gives the full variable domain: SAVISQKPSRDICQRGTSLTIQCQVDSQVTMMFWYRQQPGQSLTLIATANQGSEATYESGFVIDKFPISRPNLTFSTLTVSNMSPEDSSIYLCSVSTSTGREEKLFFGSGTQLSVL.

The chain carries TRBV27 and TRBJ2-1, with a possible D match to TRBD2 (7 bases). Trimming stripped 1 base from V and 8 bases from J, with 9 bases between. CDR3 length equals 13 residues. Germline values: CDR1 MNHEY, CDR2 SMNVEV (reference sequence). The chain's CDR3 is CASSLWGGDEQFF. The CDR3 DNA reads TGTGCCAGCAGTTTATGGGGGGGCGATGAGCAGTTCTTC.

The chain recombines TRBV5-1 with TRBJ2-5; D may be TRBD1 (6 bases). Germline CDR1 SGHRS, CDR2 YFSETQ. The CDR3 extends over 15 amino acids. V dropped 0 bases and J dropped 4 bases, with 13 bases sitting between them. The CDR3 loop is CASSLDLGARETQYF. The CDR3 coding sequence is TGCGCCAGCAGCTTGGATCTGGGGGCCAGAGAGACCCAGTACTTC.

The chain has TRBV6-5 and TRBJ2-5; D is possibly TRBD1 (6 bases). V was trimmed by 0 bases and J by 5 bases, leaving 13 bases between them. The CDR3 spans 15 residues. CDR1 and CDR2 from the germline V gene are MNHEY and SVGAGI. The CDR3 region is CASSYSSQGPETQYF. The CDR3 bases are TGTGCCAGCAGTTACTCGAGTCAGGGGCCTGAGACCCAGTACTTC.

CDR3 amino acids: CASTSGKGDFRGSEQYF. The CDR3 DNA sequence: TGTGCCAGCACCTCGGGGAAGGGTGACTTTCGCGGGAGCGAGCAGTACTTC. The chain has TRBV2 and TRBJ2-7; 7 bases match TRBD2. V lost 7 bases to trimming and J lost 6 bases; unmatched junction nucleotides: 21. Germline lookup yields CDR1 SNHLY and CDR2 FYNNEI. The CDR3 is 17 residues long.

This sequence joins TRBV7-9 and TRBJ2-7; 9 bases map to TRBD2. The CDR3 length is 18 residues. The trim removed 5 bases at V and 2 bases at J, leaving 16 bases unmatched. CDR1 is SEHNR and CDR2 is FQNEAQ in the germline V gene (reference sequence). In nucleotides, the CDR3 is TGTGCCAGCAGCGTTCAATCCAGCGGGGGGCGTCTGCCCTACGAGCAGTACTTC. Protein product: CASSVQSSGGRLPYEQYF.

The chain is built from TRBV10-3 and TRBJ2-7; possible D gene TRBD1, 6 bases. Between the trimmed V and J ends, which lost 8 bases and 4 bases, there was a span of 15 bases. The CDR3 extends over 13 amino acids. Germline values: CDR1 ENHRY, CDR2 SYGVKD. CDR3 sequence reads: CAIRPQGIYEQYF. The CDR3 region has the DNA TGTGCCATCCGTCCGCAGGGGATTTACGAGCAGTACTTC.

The rearrangement links TRBV5-1 to TRBJ1-2; 7 bases line up with TRBD1. V shed 2 bases, J shed 1 base, and the junction held 8 bases outside the gene matches. Germline lookup yields CDR1 SGHRS and CDR2 YFSETQ. This CDR3 has 16 residues. CDR3 in amino acids: CASSLIRGNYNYGYTF. The DNA for the CDR3 is TGCGCCAGCAGCTTAATCAGGGGGAATTATAACTATGGCTACACCTTC.

The table lists this clone with a count of one. The J gene is TRBJ2-1, the V gene TRBV23-1; 11 nucleotides agree with TRBD2. TRBV23-1 counts as an open reading frame of uncertain function. The CDR3 runs 16 residues. The junction had 6 bases not matched to a gene; V was cut back by 0 bases and J by 8 bases. The CDR3 DNA follows: TGCGCCAGCAGTCAATCGGGACTAGCGGAGGGGGATGAGCAGTTCTTC. Its translation is CASSQSGLAEGDEQFF.

The J gene is TRBJ2-2, the V gene TRBV9; 7 bases fit TRBD2. Trimming removed 2 bases from V and 3 bases from J; junction bases left unmatched: 7. CDR3 length equals 16 residues. Germline V gene lookup returns CDR1 SGDLS and CDR2 YYNGEE. CDR3 sequence (DNA): TGTGCCAGCAGCGTCGGGGGGTTGGTTGACACCGGGGAGCTGTTTTTT. As protein: CASSVGGLVDTGELFF. Combining the CDR3 with reference TRBV9 and TRBJ2-2 gives the whole variable domain DSGVTQTPKHLITATGQRVTLRCSPRSGDLSVYWYQQSLDQGLQFLIQYYNGEERAKGNILERFSAQQFPDLHSELNLSSLELGDSALYFCASSVGGLVDTGELFFGEGSRLTVL.

V gene TRBV6-2 or TRBV6-3 combines with J gene TRBJ2-3, with TRBD2 identical over 10 bases. The ends lost 5 bases at V and 1 base at J; junction bases unmatched: 3. This CDR3 comprises 15 residues. Germline values: CDR1 MNHEY, CDR2 SVGEGT. The DNA of the CDR3 is TGTGCCAGCAGTCTTCTAGCGGGGGGCACAGATACGCAGTATTTT. It yields the protein CASSLLAGGTDTQYF.

The gene calls are TRBV28 and TRBJ1-2; 8 nucleotides agree with TRBD1. The CDR3 length is 14 residues. Germline lookup yields CDR1 MDHEN and CDR2 SYDVKM. Unmatched junction bases numbered 7, after V lost 6 bases and J lost 4 bases. Here the CDR3 reads CASSPQGALYGYTF. CDR3 coding DNA: TGTGCCAGCAGCCCCCAGGGGGCTCTCTATGGCTACACCTTC.

In this sample, this clone turned up once. The CDR3 reads CASSYGDSPLHF. The CDR3 DNA follows: TGTGCCAGCAGTTATGGAGATTCACCCCTCCACTTT. The V gene is TRBV28, the J gene TRBJ1-6; D remains unclear. V dropped 4 bases and J dropped 8 bases, with 6 bases sitting between them. The CDR3 totals 12 residues. In germline, CDR1 is MDHEN, CDR2 SYDVKM.

This chain joins TRBV3-1 (or the pseudogene TRBV3-2) and TRBJ1-3; D is perhaps TRBD1 (5 bases). Germline V lookup: CDR1 LGHDT, CDR2 YNNKEL (reference sequence). Deletions cut 4 bases from V and 4 bases from J, with 17 bases between. The CDR3 length is 16 residues. Here the CDR3 reads CASSLIGRAGGNTIYF. DNA for the CDR3: TGTGCCAGCAGCCTCATCGGCCGGGCAGGGGGAAACACCATATATTTT.

This clone was counted only a few times. As DNA, the CDR3 is TGTGCCAGCTCACCAACTAGCGCCGGGGAGCTGTTTTTT. Its protein product is CASSPTSAGELFF. This chain uses TRBV18 with TRBJ2-2; 7 bases fit TRBD2. This CDR3 has 13 amino acids. Germline CDR1 KGHSH, CDR2 LQKENI. V lost 2 bases, J lost 6 bases, and 0 bases stayed unmatched.

In its sample, this clone was seen a few times. In nucleotides, the CDR3 is TGCGCCAGCAGCTTGCTTTCGGGGGGAGATGAAAAACTGTTTTTT. This codes for CASSLLSGGDEKLFF. This chain connects TRBV5-1 to TRBJ1-4, with D possibly TRBD1 on 5 matching bases. Germline V lookup: CDR1 SGHRS, CDR2 YFSETQ. Deletions cut 1 base from V and 6 bases from J, with 13 bases between. This CDR3 comprises 15 residues. Filled out from reference TRBV5-1 and TRBJ1-4, the complete variable domain reads KAGVTQTPRYLIKTRGQQVTLSCSPISGHRSVSWYQQTPGQGLQFLFEYFSETQRNKGNFPGRFSGRQFSNSRSEMNVSTLELGDSALYLCASSLLSGGDEKLFFGSGTQLSVL.

CDR3 protein: CSVALATGDREKLFF. CDR3 nucleotide sequence: TGCAGCGTCGCACTCGCGACAGGGGATCGGGAAAAACTGTTTTTT. V usage is TRBV29-1 and J usage is TRBJ1-4; 8 bases are a match to TRBD1. Germline V gene sequence: CDR1 SQVTM, CDR2 ANQGSEA. Trimming removed 6 bases from V and 8 bases from J; junction bases left unmatched: 14. This CDR3 is built from 15 residues.

The chain uses TRBV30 and TRBJ2-7, with a weak D call TRBD2 (5 bases). The V end lost 3 bases, the J end lost 0 bases, and 15 bases lay between the germline ends. The CDR3 extends over 15 amino acids. Germline CDR1 and CDR2: GTSNPN and SVGIG (reference sequence). CDR3 DNA: TGTGCCTGGAGCCCCCCCGGAGGAGCCTCCTACGAGCAGTACTTC. Translated: CAWSPPGGASYEQYF.

The sample holds a few counts of this clone. The chain couples TRBV27 to TRBJ1-5; maybe TRBD1 (5 bases). This CDR3 is 18 amino acids long. Looked up from germline, CDR1 is MNHEY and CDR2 is SMNVEV (reference sequence). V was clipped by 2 bases and J by 2 bases, with 19 bases between them. The DNA for the CDR3 is TGTGCCAGCAGTTTAGGCGGGGCGCATTTATTGGGCAATCAGCCCCAGCATTTT. Amino acids: CASSLGGAHLLGNQPQHF.